A selection of T cell receptor beta chains follows, all from one sample in a study of blood T cells in healthy people across ages. TCRdb called the 5' RACE reads again in MiXCR, with one record for every CDR3 protein. The data show approximately 350,000 distinct CDR3 sequences, 52% seen once. The source material was blood. The receptors here all came from a man in his sixties in good health. Each CDR3 is given without its conserved first and last residue. Each record gives: clone size, V gene, J gene, CDR3 protein. The listing skips clone size in some rows; elsewhere it reads once, few, many or a size class.

>once|TRBV28|TRBJ2-1
ASSPPSGRGNEQF
>NA|TRBV7-2|TRBJ2-3
ASQLRGGRDPDTQY
>NA|TRBV12-3/TRBV12-4|TRBJ2-7
ASSLNGRGEQY
>NA|TRBV11-2|NA
ASSSGLAETQY
>NA|TRBV4-3|TRBJ2-5
ASSQQGAGGQETQY
>NA|TRBV20-1|TRBJ2-5
SSDGGGETQY
>NA|TRBV3-1|TRBJ2-1
VSSQALTSGRQDEQF
>NA|TRBV10-3|TRBJ2-5
AISESGSGETQY
>NA|TRBV5-1|TRBJ2-1
ASSFSLAGADNEQF
>few|TRBV24-1|NA
ATSDPKSGENIQY
>few|TRBV14|TRBJ2-3
ASSPQRALSTDTQY
>few|TRBV24-1|TRBJ2-5
ATSVRGLARAQY
>NA|TRBV27|TRBJ2-5
ASSPRLQETQY
>NA|TRBV7-2|TRBJ1-5
ASSPSGSSNQPQH